The 30 T cell receptor beta chains in this list originate from one sample, sequenced in a study of blood T cell repertoires in COVID-19. The table came from immunoSEQ multiplex PCR; TCRdb's copy has only in-frame clones and leaves some out. The sample has around 190,000 clones, roughly 84% seen once; the top ten hold less than 5.5%. The sample consisted of peripheral blood. The receptor source for this set is a woman older than 75 with acute or convalescent COVID-19.

The J gene is TRBJ2-1, the V gene TRBV5-1; 9 nucleotides match TRBD1. The germline gives CDR1 SGHRS, CDR2 YFSETQ. The CDR3 extends over 16 amino acids. V gave up 4 bases and J gave up 4 bases; unmatched junction bases: 9. CDR3 DNA sequence: TGCGCCAGCAGCATTGGGGGACAGGGCCCTTACAATGAGCAGTTCTTC. Protein product: CASSIGGQGPYNEQFF.

The chain has TRBV7-8 and TRBJ2-3, with D hard to call. Germline V gene sequence: CDR1 SGHVS, CDR2 FQNEAQ. V was pared by 5 bases and J by 2 bases, with 5 bases between. This CDR3 is 12 amino acids long. The CDR3 nucleotides are TGTGCCAGCAGCCTATTCACAGATACGCAGTATTTT. This translates into CASSLFTDTQYF.

This clone turned up a few times. The chain is built from TRBV9 and TRBJ1-1; D possibly corresponds to TRBD1 (5 bases). The V gene's germline CDR1 is SGDLS and CDR2 YYNGEE. The CDR3 is made up of 12 amino acids. V lost 0 bases to trimming and J lost 9 bases, with 9 bases between them. The CDR3 coding sequence is TGTGCCAGCAGCGTAGGGGCAGGGCAAGCTTTCTTT. Protein sequence: CASSVGAGQAFF.

J is TRBJ2-6 and V is TRBV7-2, with 7 bases that match TRBD1. V lost 5 bases to trimming and J lost 2 bases; unmatched junction nucleotides: 3. The CDR3 consists of 15 residues. CDR1 SGHTA and CDR2 FQGNSA come from the germline V gene. The CDR3 reads CASSGDRAGANVLTF. The CDR3 DNA reads TGTGCCAGCAGCGGCGACAGGGCTGGGGCCAACGTCCTGACTTTC.

DNA for the CDR3: TGTGCCAGCAGCTTTCGACAGGGGATACAAGAGACCCAGTACTTC. Protein product: CASSFRQGIQETQYF. The chain recombines TRBV3-1 (or the pseudogene TRBV3-2) with TRBJ2-5, with 8 bases fitting TRBD1. The V segment lost 5 bases and the J segment 2 bases; nucleotides outside the gene matches: 7. This CDR3 contains 15 residues. Germline CDR1 reads LGHDT; CDR2 reads YNNKEL (reference sequence).

This rearrangement joins TRBV4-3 to TRBJ2-3; maybe TRBD1 (6 bases). V lost 2 bases, J lost 4 bases, and 7 bases lay in between. The CDR3 has 13 amino acids. Germline-derived CDR1 and CDR2 are LGHNA and YSLEER. The CDR3: CASSQNRADTQYF. Here the CDR3 DNA reads TGCGCCAGCAGCCAAAACAGGGCAGATACGCAGTATTTT.

This clone came up a few times. V is TRBV5-4 and J is TRBJ2-2; tentative D call: TRBD2 (5 bases). This CDR3 contains 15 residues. Between the trimmed V and J ends, which lost 5 bases and 8 bases, there was a span of 19 bases. Germline V CDR1 and CDR2: SGHNT, YYREEE (reference sequence). The CDR3 loop reads CASSSFPGKAGELFF. CDR3 nucleotides: TGTGCCAGCAGTAGTTTCCCGGGGAAGGCGGGGGAGCTGTTTTTT.

The chain recombines TRBV6-5 with TRBJ2-7; 10 nucleotides match TRBD2. The CDR3 spans 15 residues. CDR1 and CDR2 (germline): MNHEY, SVGAGI. The V gene end was trimmed by 5 bases and the J gene end by 2 bases; junction bases not matched to a gene: 6. CDR3 sequence reads: CASSLTSGETYEQYF. Written as DNA, the CDR3 is TGTGCCAGCAGTCTAACTAGCGGGGAAACCTACGAGCAGTACTTC.

The CDR3 loop reads CASSSRGAETNYGYTF. Here the CDR3 DNA reads TGTGCCAGCAGTTCCCGGGGGGCGGAAACTAACTATGGCTACACCTTC. The rearrangement joins TRBV28 to TRBJ1-2, with D possibly TRBD1 on 6 matching bases. CDR1 and CDR2 from the germline V gene are MDHEN and SYDVKM. Trimming pared 4 bases from V and 0 bases from J, leaving 15 bases between. The CDR3 totals 16 residues.

The chain carries TRBV19 and TRBJ2-2, with 14 bases identical to TRBD2. V trimming: 10 bases; J trimming: 4 bases; junction bases outside the gene matches: 11. Per the germline V gene, CDR1 is LNHDA and CDR2 is SQIVND (reference sequence). The CDR3 has 17 residues. The CDR3 sequence: CATGTSGSSQPTGELFF. The CDR3 nucleotides are TGTGCCACCGGGACTAGCGGGAGTTCGCAACCCACCGGGGAGCTGTTTTTT. Full variable domain (remainder filled in from reference TRBV19 and TRBJ2-2): DGGITQSPKYLFRKEGQNVTLSCEQNLNHDAMYWYRQDPGQGLRLIYYSQIVNDFQKGDIAEGYSVSREKKESFPLTVTSAQKNPTAFYLCATGTSGSSQPTGELFFGEGSRLTVL.

This chain connects TRBV29-1 to TRBJ2-1; 7 bases match TRBD2. Germline CDR1 reads SQVTM; CDR2 reads ANQGSEA. The J segment lost 6 bases and the V segment lost 1 base, leaving 9 bases of the junction unmatched. The CDR3 has 15 residues. The CDR3: CSVEGLAGEVNEQFF. The CDR3 DNA sequence: TGCAGCGTTGAAGGGTTGGCGGGAGAGGTCAATGAGCAGTTCTTC.

This chain connects TRBV5-6 to TRBJ1-2; 8 nucleotides match TRBD1. Losses at the gene ends were 4 bases for V and 4 bases for J; bases not matched to a gene: 9. The CDR3 length is 15 residues. The germline V gene has CDR1 SGHDT and CDR2 YYEEEE. CDR3 sequence reads: CASSTPRQGLYGYTF. The CDR3 region has the DNA TGTGCCAGCAGCACCCCCCGACAGGGGCTCTATGGCTACACCTTC.

Only a few counts were recorded for this clone. V is TRBV6-2 or TRBV6-3 and J is TRBJ2-4; no clear D. The CDR3 is 14 residues long. The germline V gene encodes CDR1 MNHEY and CDR2 SVGEGT. Trimming stripped 6 bases from V and 7 bases from J, with 16 bases between. This CDR3 reads CASSPLGLPNIQYF. The CDR3 DNA sequence: TGTGCCAGCAGCCCCCTGGGCCTCCCCAACATTCAGTACTTC.

This sequence joins TRBV2 and TRBJ2-7; D might be TRBD1 (5 bases). V was cut by 6 bases and J by 3 bases, with 15 bases left in between. The CDR3 sequence is 14 residues long. Germline CDR1 is SNHLY and CDR2 is FYNNEI. CDR3 in DNA: TGTGCCAGCAGCGATCAGGGTCGTTTCTACGAGCAGTACTTC. Translation: CASSDQGRFYEQYF.

This clone was seen more than once but under ten times. The CDR3 sequence: CASSLAGTGNQPQHF. The CDR3 bases are TGCGCCAGCAGCCTAGCCGGGACAGGTAATCAGCCCCAGCATTTT. This chain joins TRBV5-1 and TRBJ1-5; 8 bases agree with TRBD1. J gave up 4 bases and V 4 bases, and 7 bases lay outside the gene matches. CDR3 length: 15 amino acids. The germline V gene encodes CDR1 SGHRS and CDR2 YFSETQ.

The chain links TRBV2 to TRBJ1-1; a weak D match, TRBD1 (6 bases). V was shortened by 4 bases and J by 5 bases, with 14 bases between the two germline ends. The CDR3 totals 14 residues. CDR1 is SNHLY and CDR2 is FYNNEI in the germline V gene. CDR3 sequence reads: CASSGTQGRTEAFF. DNA of the CDR3: TGTGCCAGCAGTGGGACACAGGGAAGGACTGAAGCTTTCTTT.

This chain links TRBV18 with TRBJ1-2; 7 positions agree with TRBD1. The CDR3 extends over 16 amino acids. Germline V gene sequence: CDR1 KGHSH, CDR2 LQKENI. Trimming cost V 0 bases and J 1 base; bases outside gene matches: 5. In DNA form, the CDR3 reads TGTGCCAGCTCACCACCGGGGCGACAGGGTAACTATGGCTACACCTTC. Translated: CASSPPGRQGNYGYTF.

V and J are TRBV10-3 and TRBJ2-1, with D hard to call. The CDR3 consists of 14 residues. Trimming removed 3 bases from V and 8 bases from J, with 14 bases in between. Germline lookup yields CDR1 ENHRY and CDR2 SYGVKD. In nucleotides, the CDR3 is TGTGCCATCAGTGAAGGTAGCCCTGGAGATGAGCAGTTCTTC. It yields the protein CAISEGSPGDEQFF.

This clone has only one observation. The CDR3 here is CASSPGGELETQYF. In nucleotides, the CDR3 is TGCGCCAGCAGTCCTGGGGGGGAGCTTGAGACCCAGTACTTC. The rearrangement joins TRBV23-1 to TRBJ2-5; 7 nucleotides align to TRBD2. TRBV23-1 is labeled an ORF, and its function is uncertain. This CDR3 region has 14 residues. V shed 4 bases and J 5 bases; nucleotides not matched to a gene: 7.

This clone was found once. The chain recombines TRBV7-9 with TRBJ1-5; D call uncertain. V was cut by 1 base and J by 10 bases, with 26 bases left in between. Looked up from germline, CDR1 is SEHNR and CDR2 is FQNEAQ (reference sequence). The CDR3 extends over 18 amino acids. The CDR3 DNA reads as TGTGCCAGCAGCTTAGAGTTTTCGGACGGAGGAATCATCGGACCCCAGCATTTT. As protein: CASSLEFSDGGIIGPQHF.

The chain uses TRBV5-1 and TRBJ1-1; weak D call: TRBD1 (6 bases). CDR3 length: 15 amino acids. V was trimmed by 1 base and J by 0 bases, leaving 10 bases between them. Germline CDR1 and CDR2: SGHRS and YFSETQ. CDR3 nucleotides: TGCGCCAGCAGCTTGATTACAGGGATGAACACTGAAGCTTTCTTT. It is translated as CASSLITGMNTEAFF.

The genes are TRBV3-1 (or the pseudogene TRBV3-2) and TRBJ1-4; a weak D match, TRBD1 (6 bases). The CDR3 contains 16 residues. Looked up from germline, CDR1 is LGHDT and CDR2 is YNNKEL (reference sequence). Trimming stripped 0 bases from V and 7 bases from J, with 15 bases between. The CDR3 bases are TGTGCCAGCAGCCAAGATGTCGGCCAGGGGAGTGAAAAACTGTTTTTT. Translating it yields CASSQDVGQGSEKLFF.

The chain combines TRBV28 with TRBJ1-6; TRBD1 might be the D (6 bases). CDR3 length: 14 residues. V gave up 6 bases and J gave up 5 bases, with 11 bases separating them. Germline V gives CDR1 MDHEN, CDR2 SYDVKM. The CDR3 is CASSTGQNNSPLHF. Written as DNA, the CDR3 is TGTGCCAGCAGCACTGGACAGAATAATTCACCCCTCCACTTT.

This clone showed up just once. The chain combines TRBV7-2 with TRBJ2-7; 11 positions match TRBD2. Germline lookup yields CDR1 SGHTA and CDR2 FQGNSA. The CDR3 runs to 16 residues. V lost 4 bases to trimming and J lost 2 bases; unmatched junction nucleotides: 7. Here the CDR3 DNA reads TGTGCCAGCAGCTCGCCTACTAGCGGGAGTCCCTACGAGCAGTACTTC. Translation: CASSSPTSGSPYEQYF.

The chain is built from TRBV12-3 or TRBV12-4 and TRBJ1-1, with D tentatively TRBD1 (5 bases). The germline V and J ends were trimmed by 1 base and 7 bases, with 7 bases remaining between them. There are 12 residues in the CDR3. The CDR3 DNA sequence: TGTGCCAGCAGTTTAGAGACAGTTGAAGCTTTCTTT. Translating it yields CASSLETVEAFF.

The chain carries TRBV5-6 and TRBJ2-2; TRBD2 matches 8 bases. The junction had 7 bases not matched to a gene; V was cut back by 4 bases and J by 5 bases. The CDR3 sequence is 15 residues long. Germline loops: CDR1 SGHDT, CDR2 YYEEEE. CDR3 loop: CASSPRTGGTGELFF. The CDR3 bases are TGTGCCAGCAGCCCAAGGACGGGAGGGACCGGGGAGCTGTTTTTT.

The chain joins TRBV18 to TRBJ2-5; weak D call: TRBD1 (6 bases). The length of the CDR3 is 12 residues. The ends were cut back, 6 bases at V and 3 bases at J, with 8 bases in the middle. CDR1 is KGHSH, CDR2 LQKENI, per germline. Written as DNA, the CDR3 is TGTGCCAGCTCCGGACAGAAAGAGACCCAGTACTTC. This encodes CASSGQKETQYF. The full variable domain, in which reference TRBV18 and TRBJ2-5 provide the parts outside the CDR3, is NAGVMQNPRHLVRRRGQEARLRCSPMKGHSHVYWYRQLPEEGLKFMVYLQKENIIDESGMPKERFSAEFPKEGPSILRIQQVVRGDSAAYFCASSGQKETQYFGPGTRLLVL.

V gene TRBV18 combines with J gene TRBJ2-7; the match to TRBD2 covers 9 bases. The CDR3 is made up of 17 amino acids. The germline V gene encodes CDR1 KGHSH and CDR2 LQKENI. Losses at the gene ends were 0 bases for V and 3 bases for J; bases not matched to a gene: 9. The CDR3 spells CASSPPMASGARYEQYF. The CDR3 nucleotides read TGTGCCAGCTCACCACCGATGGCTAGCGGGGCTCGCTACGAGCAGTACTTC.

The chain combines TRBV24-1 with TRBJ2-7; no clear D gene. CDR3 size: 14 residues. Germline V gives CDR1 KGHDR, CDR2 SFDVKD. V was cut by 5 bases and J by 6 bases, with 16 bases left in between. CDR3 amino acids: CATSGSIKAFEQYF. CDR3 nucleotide sequence: TGTGCCACCAGTGGATCCATAAAAGCGTTCGAGCAGTACTTC.

The V gene is TRBV11-2, the J gene TRBJ2-3; D gene uncertain. V lost 4 bases and J lost 0, with 8 bases in between. This CDR3 has 14 amino acids. Germline V lookup: CDR1 SGHAT, CDR2 FQNNGV. The CDR3 coding sequence is TGTGCCAGCAGCTATCGCGGTAGCACAGATACGCAGTATTTT. It is translated as CASSYRGSTDTQYF.